This TCR beta chain was observed in a study of Graves' ophthalmopathy and Graves' hyperthyroidism. The wider study: Sampling took place at initial diagnosis, with peripheral blood obtained before any treatment.

As the starting material, 10 ml of fresh peripheral blood yielded the PBMCs. Study-wide results and limits: Blood also harbored most expanded thyroid clonotypes above 0.001 frequency.

The table lists this clonotype with many counts. Its cognate antigen is unknown. Using RNA transcripts, the TCR beta CDR3 regions were amplified. The workflow started with a first-round RT-PCR run with HTBI primers and then moved on to a second-round multiplex PCR. From the multiplex PCR reads, TCRdb called clonotypes with MiXCR, one entry per CDR3 protein. Of some 350,000 distinct CDR3 sequences detected, about a sixth appear once; the ten largest clones hold roughly 2.4%. This receptor was obtained from an adult woman with stable Graves' hyperthyroidism. The material sequenced was peripheral blood.

The DNA of the CDR3 is TGCGCCAGCAGGGATCGTTACGGAACCTACGAGCAGTACTTC. The encoded protein is CASRDRYGTYEQYF. The rearrangement uses TRBV10-2 and TRBJ2-7; D unclear. V lost 6 bases, J lost 2 bases, and 14 bases lay in between. The CDR3 covers 14 residues. Germline loops: CDR1 WSHSY, CDR2 SAAADI.